This T cell receptor (beta chain) stems from a study of PD-L1 blockade in urothelial cancer. In the study overall: At 6 weeks and at 3 weeks (second dose) after treatment start, blood was analyzed.

A remark on this clone: Additional DNA sequences in this sample encode the identical CDR3.

The CDR3 extends over 16 amino acids. The ends lost 6 bases at V and 8 bases at J; junction bases unmatched: 13. In germline, CDR1 is MDHEN, CDR2 SYDVKM. Each PCR received spiked synthetic TCR analog templates. Assay used: immunoSEQ multiplex PCR; TCRdb lists only in-frame clones, some missing. The sample consists of 25,000 to 40,000 clones, 65% to 90% of them appearing once. This chain joins TRBV28 and TRBJ2-1, with 10 bases identical to TRBD2. The receptor was derived from a man between 60 and 70 years old with urothelial cancer. The material sequenced was PBMCs, taken around atezolizumab (anti-PD-L1) treatment. CDR3 in DNA: TGTGCCAGCAGCTCCTCCGCCGCTAGCGGGAGAGATGAGCAGTTCTTC. Translated, it gives CASSSSAASGRDEQFF.